A single sample gave rise to the 23 T cell receptor beta chains below, sequenced in a study of T cell repertoires in cytomegalovirus infection. These receptors' targets are unknown. TCRdb reanalysed the reads using MiXCR and keeps one entry per CDR3 protein. The table shows roughly 570,000 distinct CDR3 sequences, with under 45% occurring only once. Sample: cultured PBMCs, taken from culture after CMV antigen stimulation. The origin of the receptors is a human donor in good health (CMV status not recorded). Some clones in this sample may be carry-over from other donors' samples.

This clonotype has a handful of counts. CDR3 coding DNA: TGTGCCAGCAGCTTAGCCTGGGGTTACACTGGAAACACCATATATTTT. It yields the protein CASSLAWGYTGNTIYF. The chain joins TRBV7-2 to TRBJ1-3; D remains unclear. Trimming cost V 0 bases and J 2 bases, with 11 bases left between them. Germline loops: CDR1 SGHTA, CDR2 FQGNSA. The CDR3 totals 16 residues.

This clonotype has just a few counts. The chain is built from TRBV29-1 and TRBJ2-5; D may be TRBD1 (5 bases). Germline CDR1 is SQVTM and CDR2 is ANQGSEA. The ends were cut back, 6 bases at V and 3 bases at J, with 11 bases in the middle. This CDR3 contains 12 residues. In nucleotides, the CDR3 is TGCAGCGTGCGAACAGGAGAAGAGACCCAGTACTTC. As protein: CSVRTGEETQYF.

This clonotype was counted between two and nine times. The chain has TRBV7-8 and TRBJ2-7, with 7 nucleotides matching TRBD1. The CDR3 contains 14 residues. CDR1 and CDR2 from the germline V gene are SGHVS and FQNEAQ. The trim removed 5 bases at V and 2 bases at J, leaving 6 bases unmatched. The CDR3 DNA reads TGTGCCAGCAGCGCAACGGGACAGACCTACGAGCAGTACTTC. Residues: CASSATGQTYEQYF.

This chain joins TRBV2 and TRBJ2-5, with 8 bases identical to TRBD2. The ends lost 3 bases at V and 1 base at J; junction bases unmatched: 4. The germline V gene has CDR1 SNHLY and CDR2 FYNNEI. The CDR3 loop spans 15 amino acids. This CDR3 is CASSDVAGGQETQYF. The CDR3 DNA reads TGTGCCAGCAGTGATGTGGCGGGGGGCCAAGAGACCCAGTACTTC.

The chain employs TRBV11-3 and TRBJ2-1; 7 nucleotides line up with TRBD1. CDR1 SGHNT and CDR2 YENEEA come from the germline V gene. V lost 1 base, J lost 10 bases, and 10 bases stayed unmatched. The CDR3 has 15 amino acids. Here the CDR3 DNA reads TGTGCCAGCAGCTTAGGGACAGGCCCCCGAGGGGAGCAGTTCTTC. This sequence encodes CASSLGTGPRGEQFF.

The chain has TRBV6-6 and TRBJ2-7; TRBD1 might be the D (5 bases). The CDR3 totals 14 residues. CDR1 MNHNY and CDR2 SVGAGI come from the germline V gene (reference sequence). V was clipped by 5 bases and J by 6 bases, with 17 bases between them. CDR3 bases: TGTGCCAGCAGTCTTCAGGGCCCCCCGTTCGAGCAGTACTTC. This translates into CASSLQGPPFEQYF.

This clonotype was recorded a few times. CDR3: CASSQDQGEPEGYTF. The CDR3 DNA reads as TGTGCCAGCAGCCAAGATCAAGGAGAACCCGAGGGCTACACCTTC. The genes are TRBV14 and TRBJ1-2, with D hard to call. Per germline, CDR1 SGHDN and CDR2 FVKESK. Trimming stripped 0 bases from V and 8 bases from J, with 16 bases between. CDR3 length: 15 amino acids.

The chain recombines TRBV7-2 with TRBJ2-2, with a weak D call TRBD2 (5 bases). Germline lookup yields CDR1 SGHTA and CDR2 FQGNSA. The CDR3 covers 15 residues. Trimming removed 5 bases from V and 5 bases from J, with 15 bases in between. DNA of the CDR3: TGTGCCAGCAGCCCCCTGGCCGGGGTGACCGGGGAGCTGTTTTTT. Protein: CASSPLAGVTGELFF.

Note on this clonotype: The junction does not match germline at one end; this may be a read error. The chain employs TRBV27 and TRBJ1-5; D might be TRBD1 (6 bases). Germline V gene lookup returns CDR1 MNHEY and CDR2 SMNVEV (reference sequence). The CDR3 has 18 amino acids. The CDR3 bases are TGTGCCAGCAGTTTACGGGGGGACACACGATATAGCAATCAGCCCCAACATTTT. Translating it yields CASSLRGDTRYSNQPQHF.

Concerning this clonotype itself: At one of its ends the junction is not consistent with the germline gene, which may arise from a read error. V usage is TRBV5-1 and J usage is TRBJ1-6; unclear D gene. Germline CDR1 SGHRS, CDR2 YFSETQ. The CDR3 consists of 17 residues. The CDR3 DNA sequence: TGCGCCAGCAGCTTTGGACGAGGGTTTGAAAGGGATTCACCCCTCCGCTTT. This encodes CASSFGRGFERDSPLRF. The full variable domain, with the rest looked up from reference TRBV5-1 and TRBJ1-6, is KAGVTQTPRYLIKTRGQQVTLSCSPISGHRSVSWYQQTPGQGLQFLFEYFSETQRNKGNFPGRFSGRQFSNSRSEMNVSTLELGDSALYLCASSFGRGFERDSPLRFGNGTRLTVT.

This clonotype appeared a few times. The chain links TRBV2 to TRBJ1-5; D call uncertain. Germline assignment: CDR1 SNHLY and CDR2 FYNNEI. Trimming took off 2 bases at V and 9 bases at J, with 8 bases between the two ends. The CDR3 is 12 residues long. CDR3 protein: CASSESGGPQHF. The CDR3 DNA sequence: TGTGCCAGCAGTGAATCAGGCGGGCCCCAGCATTTT. Using reference TRBV2 and TRBJ1-5 for the parts outside the CDR3, the full variable domain is EPEVTQTPSHQVTQMGQEVILRCVPISNHLYFYWYRQILGQKVEFLVSFYNNEISEKSEIFDDQFSVERPDGSNFTLKIRSTKLEDSAMYFCASSESGGPQHFGDGTRLSIL.

This clonotype was seen a single time. The V and J genes are TRBV15 and TRBJ2-3; D is unclear. Trimming pared 0 bases from V and 1 base from J, leaving 11 bases between. Germline V lookup: CDR1 LNHNV, CDR2 YYDKDF (reference sequence). There are 16 residues in the CDR3. The CDR3 DNA follows: TGTGCCACCAGCAGAGAGTTTCACCTTGGCACAGATACGCAGTATTTT. This encodes CATSREFHLGTDTQYF.

The J gene is TRBJ2-3, the V gene TRBV7-9; 9 nucleotides agree with TRBD2. Germline V lookup: CDR1 SEHNR, CDR2 FQNEAQ (reference sequence). V shed 5 bases, J shed 2 bases, and the junction held 8 bases outside the gene matches. The CDR3 has 16 residues. The CDR3 region is CASSPFSGGNTDTQYF. Written as DNA, the CDR3 is TGTGCCAGCAGCCCATTCAGCGGGGGGAACACAGATACGCAGTATTTT.

The chain employs TRBV20-1 and TRBJ2-7; 10 nucleotides agree with TRBD2. Germline lookup yields CDR1 DFQATT and CDR2 SNEGSKA (reference sequence). CDR3 length: 14 amino acids. The trim removed 6 bases at V and 4 bases at J, leaving 9 bases unmatched. This CDR3 reads CSANLAGVGYEQYF. The CDR3 nucleotides read TGCAGTGCAAACCTAGCGGGGGTAGGGTACGAGCAGTACTTC.

V is TRBV10-3 and J is TRBJ1-2; possible D gene TRBD1, 5 bases. V shed 4 bases and J shed 8 bases, with 17 bases lying between them. Germline-derived CDR1 and CDR2 are ENHRY and SYGVKD. The CDR3 is 14 amino acids. The CDR3 spells CAISVEGFVRGYTF. Here the CDR3 DNA reads TGTGCCATCAGTGTAGAGGGGTTTGTGCGGGGCTACACCTTC.

The chain recombines TRBV5-1 with TRBJ2-7; TRBD1 aligns across 11 bases. CDR3 size: 14 residues. The germline V gene encodes CDR1 SGHRS and CDR2 YFSETQ. After removal of 4 bases from V and 7 bases from J, the junction contained 7 bases not matched to a gene. The CDR3 DNA reads as TGCGCCAGCAGCCTCGGGACAGGGGGGAAAGAGCAGTACTTC. Protein sequence: CASSLGTGGKEQYF.

V usage is TRBV15 and J usage is TRBJ2-3; no definite D call. Trimming left V 4 bases short and J 4 bases short, with 9 bases between. CDR3 length: 13 amino acids. CDR1 and CDR2 from the germline V gene are LNHNV and YYDKDF (reference sequence). The CDR3 region is CATSKPPADTQYF. In nucleotides, the CDR3 is TGTGCCACCAGCAAACCCCCCGCAGATACGCAGTATTTT. Combining the CDR3 with reference TRBV15 and TRBJ2-3 gives the whole variable domain DAMVIQNPRYQVTQFGKPVTLSCSQTLNHNVMYWYQQKSSQAPKLLFHYYDKDFNNEADTPDNFQSRRPNTSFCFLDIRSPGLGDTAMYLCATSKPPADTQYFGPGTRLTVL.

This rearrangement joins TRBV7-2 to TRBJ2-7; 7 bases match TRBD2. Germline V gives CDR1 SGHTA, CDR2 FQGNSA. The J segment lost 2 bases and the V segment lost 3 bases, leaving 7 bases of the junction unmatched. The CDR3 is 15 amino acids. The DNA for the CDR3 is TGTGCCAGCAGCTTTGATAGCGGGCAAACCTACGAGCAGTACTTC. Its protein product is CASSFDSGQTYEQYF.

V gene TRBV7-9 combines with J gene TRBJ1-5; 8 positions match TRBD1. Unmatched junction bases numbered 6, after V lost 6 bases and J lost 5 bases. CDR1 SEHNR and CDR2 FQNEAQ come from the germline V gene (reference sequence). The CDR3 extends over 14 amino acids. The CDR3, as DNA: TGTGCCAGCAGACAACAGGGGGATGATCAGCCCCAGCATTTT. Its translation: CASRQQGDDQPQHF.

The chain carries TRBV20-1 and TRBJ2-1; no reliable D call. The V end lost 7 bases, the J end lost 15 bases, and 16 bases lay between the germline ends. Germline CDR1 DFQATT, CDR2 SNEGSKA (reference sequence). CDR3 length: 10 residues. CDR3 DNA sequence: TGCAGTGTCGGCAGCGTTCGTCCGTTCTTC. As protein: CSVGSVRPFF.

This clonotype was picked up many times. CDR3 nucleotides: TGTGCCAGCAGCCCGAGCGGGAGGGTAGATACGCAGTATTTT. Its translation: CASSPSGRVDTQYF. The chain joins TRBV7-2 to TRBJ2-3, with 10 bases identical to TRBD2. This CDR3 has 14 amino acids. Germline V gene data show CDR1 as SGHTA and CDR2 as FQGNSA. Trimming took 5 bases from V and 5 from J; bases not matched to a gene: 4.

The V gene is TRBV11-2, the J gene TRBJ1-6; D is unclear. The ends were cut back, 4 bases at V and 10 bases at J, with 20 bases in the middle. The CDR3 contains 16 residues. Germline CDR1 is SGHAT and CDR2 is FQNNGV. CDR3 residues: CASSYIRTPGGSPLHF. The CDR3 DNA sequence: TGTGCCAGCAGCTACATACGGACGCCGGGAGGATCACCCCTCCACTTT.

This clonotype came up a few times. This chain connects TRBV7-6 to TRBJ2-2, with D maybe TRBD1 (6 bases). This CDR3 is built from 14 residues. Germline CDR1 reads SGHVS; CDR2 reads FNYEAQ. V lost 5 bases and J 0 bases, leaving 7 bases between the germline ends. CDR3 DNA: TGTGCCAGCAGCGGACAGACGAACACCGGGGAGCTGTTTTTT. It is translated as CASSGQTNTGELFF.